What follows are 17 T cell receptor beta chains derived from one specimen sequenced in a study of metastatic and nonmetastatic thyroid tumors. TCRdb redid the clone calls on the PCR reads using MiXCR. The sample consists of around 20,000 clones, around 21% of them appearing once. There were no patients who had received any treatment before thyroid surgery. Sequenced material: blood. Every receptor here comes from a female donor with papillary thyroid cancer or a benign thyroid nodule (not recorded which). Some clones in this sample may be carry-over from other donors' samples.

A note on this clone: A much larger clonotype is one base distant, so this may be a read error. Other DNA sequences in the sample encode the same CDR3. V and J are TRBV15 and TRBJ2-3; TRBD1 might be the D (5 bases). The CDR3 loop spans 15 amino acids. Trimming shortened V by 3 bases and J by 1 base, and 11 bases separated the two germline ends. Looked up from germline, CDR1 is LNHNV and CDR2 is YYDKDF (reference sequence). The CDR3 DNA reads TGTGCCACCAGCAGCGGTGGGGCTGGCACAGATACGCAGTATTTT. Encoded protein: CATSSGGAGTDTQYF.

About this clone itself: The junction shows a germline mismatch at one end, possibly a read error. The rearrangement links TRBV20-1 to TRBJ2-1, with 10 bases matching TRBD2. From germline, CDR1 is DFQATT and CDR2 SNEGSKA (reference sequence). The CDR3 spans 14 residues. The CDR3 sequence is CSAHSGRAYNYQLF. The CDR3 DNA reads TGCAGTGCTCACAGCGGGAGGGCCTACAATTATCAGTTATTC.

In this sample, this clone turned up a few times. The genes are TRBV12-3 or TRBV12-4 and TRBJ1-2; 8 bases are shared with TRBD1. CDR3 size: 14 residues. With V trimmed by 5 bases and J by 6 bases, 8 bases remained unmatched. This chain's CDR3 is CASSIQGAGDGYTF. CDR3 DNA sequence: TGTGCCAGCAGTATCCAGGGGGCGGGTGATGGCTACACCTTC.

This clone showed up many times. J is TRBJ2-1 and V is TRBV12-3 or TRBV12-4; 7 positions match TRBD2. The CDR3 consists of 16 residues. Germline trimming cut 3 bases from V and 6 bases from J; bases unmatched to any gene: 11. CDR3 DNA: TGTGCCAGCAGTTTCCCGGGCGGGAGAGGCTTCAATGAGCAGTTCTTC. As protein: CASSFPGGRGFNEQFF.

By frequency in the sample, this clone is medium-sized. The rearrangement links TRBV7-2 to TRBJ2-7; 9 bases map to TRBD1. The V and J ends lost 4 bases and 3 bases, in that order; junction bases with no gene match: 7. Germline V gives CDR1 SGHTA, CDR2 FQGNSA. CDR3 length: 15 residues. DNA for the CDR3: TGTGCCAGCAGCTGGGGGGGACAGGGTCTCTACGAGCAGTACTTC. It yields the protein CASSWGGQGLYEQYF.

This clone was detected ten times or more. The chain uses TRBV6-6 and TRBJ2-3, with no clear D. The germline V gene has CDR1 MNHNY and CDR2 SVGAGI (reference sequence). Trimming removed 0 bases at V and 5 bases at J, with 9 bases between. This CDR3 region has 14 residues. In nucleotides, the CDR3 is TGTGCCAGCAGTTACTCGACCCGGGTAGATACGCAGTATTTT. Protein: CASSYSTRVDTQYF.

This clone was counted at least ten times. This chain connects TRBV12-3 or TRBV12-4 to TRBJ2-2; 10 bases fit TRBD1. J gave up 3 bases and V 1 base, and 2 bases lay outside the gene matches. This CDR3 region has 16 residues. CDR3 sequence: CASSLGGTGDTGELFF. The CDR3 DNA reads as TGTGCCAGCAGTTTAGGAGGGACAGGGGACACCGGGGAGCTGTTTTTT.

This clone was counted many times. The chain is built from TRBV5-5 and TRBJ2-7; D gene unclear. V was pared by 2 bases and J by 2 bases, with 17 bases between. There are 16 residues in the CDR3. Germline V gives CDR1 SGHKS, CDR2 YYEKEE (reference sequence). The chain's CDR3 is CASSFGFNSQAYEQYF. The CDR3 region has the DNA TGTGCCAGCAGCTTCGGATTCAATTCCCAGGCCTACGAGCAGTACTTC.

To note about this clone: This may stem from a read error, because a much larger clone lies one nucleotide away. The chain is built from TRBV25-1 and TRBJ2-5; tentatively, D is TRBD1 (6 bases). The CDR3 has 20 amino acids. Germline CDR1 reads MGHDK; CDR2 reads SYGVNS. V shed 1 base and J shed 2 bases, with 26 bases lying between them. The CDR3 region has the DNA TGTGCCAGCAGTGAATTCTCCACCGGAAGTACAGGGAAGATACAAGAGACCCAGTACTTC. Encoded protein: CASSEFSTGSTGKIQETQYF.

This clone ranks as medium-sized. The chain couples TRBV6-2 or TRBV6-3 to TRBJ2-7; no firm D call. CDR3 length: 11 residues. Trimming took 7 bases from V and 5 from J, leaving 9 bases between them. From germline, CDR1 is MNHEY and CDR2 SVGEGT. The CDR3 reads CASTKWDEQYF. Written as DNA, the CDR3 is TGTGCCAGCACCAAATGGGACGAGCAGTACTTC.

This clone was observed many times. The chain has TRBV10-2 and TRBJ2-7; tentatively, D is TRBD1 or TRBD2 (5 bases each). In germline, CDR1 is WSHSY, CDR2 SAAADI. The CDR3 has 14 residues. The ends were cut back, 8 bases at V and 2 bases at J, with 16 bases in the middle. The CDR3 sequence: CASGGGQGTYEQYF. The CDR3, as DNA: TGCGCCAGCGGAGGTGGGCAGGGCACCTACGAGCAGTACTTC.

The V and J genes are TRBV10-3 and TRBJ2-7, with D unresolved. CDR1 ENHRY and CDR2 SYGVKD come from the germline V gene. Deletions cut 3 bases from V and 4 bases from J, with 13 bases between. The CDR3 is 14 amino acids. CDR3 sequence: CAISDLSHAYEQYF. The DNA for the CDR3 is TGTGCCATCAGTGACCTCTCCCATGCTTACGAGCAGTACTTC.

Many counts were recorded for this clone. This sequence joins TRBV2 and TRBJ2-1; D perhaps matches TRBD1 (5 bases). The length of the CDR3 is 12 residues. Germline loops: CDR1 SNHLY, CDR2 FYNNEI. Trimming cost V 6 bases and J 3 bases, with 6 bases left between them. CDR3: CASRGDYNEQFF. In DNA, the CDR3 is TGTGCCAGCAGAGGGGACTACAATGAGCAGTTCTTC.

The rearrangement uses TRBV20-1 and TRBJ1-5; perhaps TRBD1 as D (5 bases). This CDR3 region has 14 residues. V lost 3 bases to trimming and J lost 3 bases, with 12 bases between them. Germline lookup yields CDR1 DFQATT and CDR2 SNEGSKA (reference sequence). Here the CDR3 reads CSASRAGYNQPQHF. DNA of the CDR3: TGCAGTGCTAGCAGGGCAGGGTACAATCAGCCCCAGCATTTT.

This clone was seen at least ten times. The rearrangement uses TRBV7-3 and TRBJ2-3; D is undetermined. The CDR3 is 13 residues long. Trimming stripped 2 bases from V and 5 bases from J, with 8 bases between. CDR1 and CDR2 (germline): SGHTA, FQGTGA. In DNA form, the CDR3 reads TGTGCCAGCAGCTTAGGGGTAAAAGATACGCAGTATTTT. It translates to CASSLGVKDTQYF.

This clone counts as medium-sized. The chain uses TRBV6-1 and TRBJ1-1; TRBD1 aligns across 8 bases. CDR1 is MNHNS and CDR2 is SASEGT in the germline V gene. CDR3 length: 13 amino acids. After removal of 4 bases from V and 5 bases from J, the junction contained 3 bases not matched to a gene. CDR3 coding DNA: TGTGCCAGCAGTGTTTACAGGGGGACTGAAGCTTTCTTT. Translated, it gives CASSVYRGTEAFF.

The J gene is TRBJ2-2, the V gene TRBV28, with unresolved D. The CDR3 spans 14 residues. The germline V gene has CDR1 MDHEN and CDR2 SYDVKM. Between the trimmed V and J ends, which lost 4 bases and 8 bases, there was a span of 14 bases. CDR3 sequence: CASSSPGGRGELFF. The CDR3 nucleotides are TGTGCCAGCAGTTCGCCAGGTGGACGAGGGGAGCTGTTTTTT. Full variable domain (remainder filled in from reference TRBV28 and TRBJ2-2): DVKVTQSSRYLVKRTGEKVFLECVQDMDHENMFWYRQDPGLGLRLIYFSYDVKMKEKGDIPEGYSVSREKKERFSLILESASTNQTSMYLCASSSPGGRGELFFGEGSRLTVL.